A selection of T cell receptor beta chains follows, all from one sample in a study of T cells in Graves' hyperthyroidism and ophthalmopathy. TCRdb re-analysed the multiplex PCR reads in MiXCR, keeping a single row per CDR3 protein. The sample holds fewer than 400,000 distinct CDR3 sequences; 25% are singletons and the top ten take about 73%. Source material: blood. Source of these receptors: a man aged 50-59 years with Graves' hyperthyroidism. Both conserved end residues are part of each CDR3. Each record gives: J gene, clone size, V gene, CDR3 protein. For some rows the clone size is stated as once, few or many, or as a class when expanded; others skip it.

J gene: TRBJ2-7
clone size: few
V gene: TRBV9
CDR3 protein: CASSVGDQSWEQYF

J gene: TRBJ2-5
clone size: .
V gene: TRBV11-2
CDR3 protein: CASRAGGGQTQYF

J gene: TRBJ1-6
clone size: .
V gene: TRBV6-1
CDR3 protein: CASRTGGNSPLHF

J gene: .
clone size: .
V gene: TRBV19
CDR3 protein: CASSIRGQGMNEQYF

J gene: TRBJ1-5
clone size: many
V gene: TRBV3-1
CDR3 protein: CASSQARGAPQHF

J gene: TRBJ1-1
clone size: few
V gene: TRBV5-1
CDR3 protein: CASSSRDSAQNTEAFF

J gene: TRBJ2-5
clone size: few
V gene: TRBV12-5
CDR3 protein: CASGPYAGETQYF

J gene: TRBJ2-5
clone size: .
V gene: TRBV11-2
CDR3 protein: CASSSGQGAKTQYF

J gene: TRBJ2-5
clone size: .
V gene: TRBV9
CDR3 protein: CASSVEAGGGETQYF

J gene: TRBJ2-5
clone size: .
V gene: TRBV5-1
CDR3 protein: CASSARMIDRSQETQYF

J gene: TRBJ2-4
clone size: few
V gene: TRBV27
CDR3 protein: CASRTGTGTFIQYF

J gene: TRBJ1-5
clone size: .
V gene: TRBV12-3/TRBV12-4
CDR3 protein: CASSLMGGHQPQHF

J gene: TRBJ1-3
clone size: few
V gene: TRBV12-3/TRBV12-4
CDR3 protein: CASSLVNPRESENTIYF